This T cell receptor beta chain stems from a study of spatial heterogeneity in lung cancer. As for the study in general: Counts of TCR transcripts in tumor regions tracked strongly with a T cell module score that came from matched bulk RNA-seq. Findings of the study overall: Tumor mutation count correlated with how many alpha and beta TCRs expanded intratumorally.

TCRdb recomputed calls from the 5' RACE reads with MiXCR, one row per CDR3 protein. The profile shows some 9,900 distinct CDR3 sequences, 9% to 15% of them singletons. CDR3 length: 14 amino acids. Germline V gene lookup returns CDR1 KGHSH and CDR2 LQKENI. V was clipped by 0 bases and J by 5 bases, with 10 bases between them. The time point here: sample taken at primary tumor resection. Unsorted samples of tumor, nontumor lung or frozen PBMC had their whole RNA sequenced. This clonotype was seen many times. No antigen is known for it. This beta chain came through as a stray read in a library set up for alpha chains, and its size says little.

The chain joins TRBV18 to TRBJ2-5, with a possible D match to TRBD1 (5 bases). The sequence was collected from a male donor with early-stage non-small cell lung cancer. The material sequenced was lung tumor tissue, taken at surgery. DNA for the CDR3: TGTGCCAGCTCACCACCTTTGCAGGGTGAGACCCAGTACTTC. Protein sequence: CASSPPLQGETQYF.